The 17 T cell receptor beta chains below come from one sample, sequenced in a study of cytomegalovirus exposure and HLA in healthy donors. This PCR relied on a set of 60 Vbeta primers and 13 Jbeta primers. Profiled with immunoSEQ multiplex PCR; TCRdb holds only in-frame clones, not every one. The repertoire has some 100,000 clones, around 81% of them found once; the top ten carry less than 2.5%. Sequenced input: PBMCs. These receptor sequences come from a woman aged 30 to 39 in good health and CMV-seronegative.

Written as DNA, the CDR3 is TGCAGCGTTGAAGACTACTGGCGGGAGAACACAGATACGCAGTATTTT. Its protein product is CSVEDYWRENTDTQYF. V and J are TRBV29-1 and TRBJ2-3, with 7 bases lining up with TRBD2. CDR1 and CDR2 from the germline V gene are SQVTM and ANQGSEA. The length of the CDR3 is 16 residues. The V and J ends lost 0 bases and 2 bases, in that order; junction bases with no gene match: 8.

V gene TRBV5-1 combines with J gene TRBJ1-2, with D possibly TRBD1 on 5 matching bases. Germline-derived CDR1 and CDR2 are SGHRS and YFSETQ. This CDR3 comprises 14 residues. With 1 base removed from V and 2 bases from J, the gap between germline ends came to 9 bases. The CDR3 DNA is TGCGCCAGCAGCTTGAACGGACAAAACTATGGCTACACCTTC. The encoded protein is CASSLNGQNYGYTF.

The chain combines TRBV5-4 with TRBJ2-3; D is undetermined. The ends were cut back, 4 bases at V and 5 bases at J, with 8 bases in the middle. The CDR3 is 12 residues long. Germline lookup yields CDR1 SGHNT and CDR2 YYREEE (reference sequence). The CDR3 region has the DNA TGTGCCAGCAGCACCCGAGGAGATACGCAGTATTTT. Translating gives CASSTRGDTQYF.

This chain joins TRBV7-8 and TRBJ2-1, with 9 bases lining up with TRBD2. Per the germline V gene, CDR1 is SGHVS and CDR2 is FQNEAQ. V dropped 1 base and J dropped 0; count of bases not matched to a gene: 7. CDR3 size: 18 residues. The CDR3 sequence: CASSLVLSGSYSYNEQFF. The CDR3 DNA reads TGTGCCAGCAGCTTAGTCCTTAGCGGGAGTTACTCCTACAATGAGCAGTTCTTC. Full variable domain (rest looked up from reference TRBV7-8 and TRBJ2-1): GAGVSQSPRYKVAKRGQDVALRCDPISGHVSLFWYQQALGQGPEFLTYFQNEAQLDKSGLPSDRFFAERPEGSVSTLKIQRTQQEDSAVYLCASSLVLSGSYSYNEQFFGPGTRLTVL.

This rearrangement joins TRBV7-8 to TRBJ2-6; tentatively, D is TRBD2 (6 bases). Trimming took off 6 bases at V and 2 bases at J, with 11 bases between the two ends. The CDR3 covers 15 residues. The V gene's germline CDR1 is SGHVS and CDR2 FQNEAQ. The CDR3 nucleotides are TGTGCCAGCAGGCCTTGGGGGGCTGGGGCCAACGTCCTGACTTTC. Encoded protein: CASRPWGAGANVLTF.

The chain is built from TRBV21-1 and TRBJ2-7; TRBD2 is the table's D call, not checked against the DNA. TRBV21-1 is listed as a pseudogene. This CDR3 is built from 17 residues. The CDR3 protein is CASSKASIAGAGDEQYF. The CDR3 coding sequence is TGTGCCAGCAGCAAAGCTTCTATAGCGGGAGCGGGAGACGAGCAGTACTTC.

The chain has TRBV11-3 and TRBJ2-3; TRBD2 matches at 11 bases. With V trimmed by 5 bases and J by 2 bases, 9 bases remained unmatched. From germline, CDR1 is SGHNT and CDR2 YENEEA. The CDR3 consists of 17 residues. CDR3 bases: TGTGCCAGCAGCCTCGGGACTAGCGGACCAGTCACAGATACGCAGTATTTT. Translation gives CASSLGTSGPVTDTQYF.

The table lists this clone with a few counts. The V and J genes are TRBV7-8 and TRBJ1-2, with 9 bases lining up with TRBD1. This CDR3 contains 15 residues. The J segment lost 8 bases and the V segment lost 6 bases, leaving 13 bases of the junction unmatched. Germline-derived CDR1 and CDR2 are SGHVS and FQNEAQ. The CDR3 DNA reads TGTGCCAGCAGGCCTACAGGGGGCGGAGGGGGGGGCTACACCTTC. Translating gives CASRPTGGGGGGYTF.

The chain combines TRBV19 with TRBJ1-1; D is uncertain. CDR1 and CDR2 from the germline V gene are LNHDA and SQIVND (reference sequence). V was trimmed by 6 bases and J by 5 bases, leaving 13 bases between them. The CDR3 has 13 amino acids. The CDR3 is CASSPSPGTEAFF. The CDR3 bases are TGTGCCAGTAGCCCCAGCCCGGGTACTGAAGCTTTCTTT.

This sequence joins TRBV7-2 and TRBJ2-3, with 11 nucleotides matching TRBD2. The V gene's germline CDR1 is SGHTA and CDR2 FQGNSA. The CDR3 extends over 15 amino acids. The V and J ends lost 5 bases and 6 bases, in that order; junction bases with no gene match: 7. The CDR3 spells CASSGVAGGRDTQYF. As DNA, the CDR3 is TGTGCCAGCAGCGGGGTAGCGGGAGGGCGGGATACGCAGTATTTT.

This clone was seen a single time. The V gene is TRBV7-3, the J gene TRBJ1-2; D gene uncertain. The CDR3 runs to 15 residues. Germline assignment: CDR1 SGHTA and CDR2 FQGTGA. Trimming left V 5 bases short and J 0 bases short, with 13 bases between. CDR3 region: CASSDQPGANYGYTF. CDR3 bases: TGTGCCAGCAGCGACCAACCGGGAGCTAACTATGGCTACACCTTC.

The chain links TRBV11-2 to TRBJ2-2; the match to TRBD2 covers 12 bases. The CDR3 length is 16 residues. Germline CDR1 and CDR2: SGHAT and FQNNGV. V lost 4 bases to trimming and J lost 6 bases; unmatched junction nucleotides: 6. CDR3 amino acids: CASSSMTSGRPGELFF. The CDR3 DNA reads as TGTGCCAGCAGCTCGATGACTAGCGGGAGACCCGGGGAGCTGTTTTTT.

This clone was seen more than once but under ten times. The chain couples TRBV28 to TRBJ2-6; a weak D match, TRBD1 (5 bases). Trimming removed 5 bases from V and 2 bases from J, with 13 bases in between. The CDR3 runs to 16 residues. Looked up from germline, CDR1 is MDHEN and CDR2 is SYDVKM. In DNA, the CDR3 is TGTGCCAGCAGTCAAAACACAGGTCCTGGGGCCAACGTCCTGACTTTC. This encodes CASSQNTGPGANVLTF.

The rearrangement links TRBV7-2 to TRBJ1-5; 9 nucleotides line up with TRBD1. The V gene's germline CDR1 is SGHTA and CDR2 FQGNSA. Trimming cost V 3 bases and J 6 bases; bases outside gene matches: 6. This CDR3 is 15 amino acids long. The CDR3 reads CASSLGQGGRQPQHF. The CDR3 DNA reads as TGTGCCAGCAGCTTGGGACAGGGAGGACGTCAGCCCCAGCATTTT.

This clone was seen only a few times. The sample has other DNA sequences that encode this CDR3 too. The V gene is TRBV4-1, the J gene TRBJ2-7; tentatively, D is TRBD1 (5 bases). Germline V lookup: CDR1 MGHRA, CDR2 YSYEKL. The V end was cut by 4 bases, the J end by 3 bases, with 13 bases between. There are 14 residues in the CDR3. CDR3 coding DNA: TGCGCCAGCAGCCCGTCGGACACTTACTACGAGCAGTACTTC. Protein product: CASSPSDTYYEQYF.

V usage is TRBV28 and J usage is TRBJ1-1; 7 bases fit TRBD1. CDR3 length equals 14 residues. Germline V CDR1 and CDR2: MDHEN, SYDVKM. V trimming: 5 bases; J trimming: 4 bases; junction bases outside the gene matches: 7. The CDR3 DNA reads as TGTGCCAGCAGTCCATACAGGGGAGGCACTGAAGCTTTCTTT. Translated, it gives CASSPYRGGTEAFF. Together with reference TRBV28 and TRBJ1-1, the CDR3 gives the full variable domain: DVKVTQSSRYLVKRTGEKVFLECVQDMDHENMFWYRQDPGLGLRLIYFSYDVKMKEKGDIPEGYSVSREKKERFSLILESASTNQTSMYLCASSPYRGGTEAFFGQGTRLTVV.

CDR3 nucleotides: TGTGCCAGTAGTATAGCAGGGTGGTCAAACGAGCAGTACTTC. Translated: CASSIAGWSNEQYF. The chain joins TRBV19 to TRBJ2-5, with a tentative D call TRBD1 (5 bases). The J call is uncertain, as TRBJ2-7 better fits the DNA end. The CDR3 has 14 amino acids. CDR1 is LNHDA and CDR2 is SQIVND in the germline V gene (reference sequence).